These T cell receptor beta chains were read from a single sample in a study of long-term antiretroviral therapy in people with HIV. Clones were read by immunoSEQ multiplex PCR, and TCRdb kept only the in-frame ones, dropping some. Among about 24,000 clones listed, roughly four fifths were seen once. Sequencing used unsorted PBMCs, obtained 0.4 years after starting antiretroviral therapy. These receptors originate from a man in his fifties or sixties with HIV. The CDR3 runs from the conserved cysteine through the conserved F or W. The order of the fields is clone size, V gene, CDR3 protein. Not every row has a clone size; where given, it reads once, few, many or a size class.

-,TRBV11-2,CASSLDQATEAFF
-,TRBV5-1,CASSLHRIIPPNEQFF
-,TRBV6-5,CASSYSPWEMQYF
once,TRBV29-1,CSFDRLDNEQFF
-,TRBV18,CASSPTAISGASYEQYF
-,TRBV6-1,CASSFRVGNQPQHF
-,TRBV7-2,CASSLGARYEQYF
-,TRBV5-4,CASSLGGANGYTF
-,TRBV28,CASSQPGQVRRLTF
-,TRBV27,CASARAYGEQYF
-,TRBV7-9,CASSLGPDTQYF
-,TRBV11-2,CASSLSLGGRNQPQHF
-,TRBV5-6,CASSLFVGTEAFF
once,TRBV5-1,CASSWSTGDTEAFF
-,TRBV18,CASSPYDYNEQFF
-,TRBV28,CASRQDRTNTEAFF
-,TRBV5-1,CASSLEYGGQGNSPLHF
-,TRBV29-1,CSVEERASWMNTEAFF
-,TRBV19,CASSILHRENQPQHF
once,TRBV18,CASSQDRGQYSNQPQHF
-,TRBV7-6,CASSRTSGGREQFF
once,TRBV6-5,CASRSADRVSYTQYF
-,TRBV18,CASSPGEIQAFF
-,TRBV18,CASSPSDGIEAFF
-,TRBV15,CATSRGPMHSYEQYF
-,TRBV27,CASSLLQGNQPQHF
-,TRBV18,CASSLEQGTTDTQYF
-,TRBV25-1,CASSSTGGVYNEQFF
-,TRBV5-1,CASSLAVGDRVNGYTF
-,TRBV11-2,CASSRGLNTEAFF
-,TRBV28,CASRRGGASSGELFF
-,TRBV30,CAWSGTGGGEAFF
few,TRBV7-9,CASSLAWQASGISPLHF
once,TRBV7-3,CASSLTTGGSGNTIYF
-,TRBV9,CASSVGTGPEWPQHF
-,TRBV20-1,CSASQGAEAFF
-,TRBV9,CASSVAPVTDYQFTGELFF
-,TRBV18,CASSPGLHYEQYF
once,TRBV28,CATGQGAGANYGYTF
-,TRBV4-1,CASSQEWRAGAYSPLHF
-,TRBV5-1,CASAQGTSGQETQYF
-,TRBV19,CASSMTRQAFF
-,TRBV9,CASSVGLAGVSPTDTQYF